This T cell receptor (beta chain) was captured by sequencing in a study of T cells in Graves' hyperthyroidism and ophthalmopathy (dated by TCRdb to between 2018 and 2021). Notes on the research overall: TCR V-J signatures able to tell the groups apart were searched for in a discovery cohort of more than 90 patients, of whom more than 40 had Graves' ophthalmopathy and about 60 had stable Graves' hyperthyroidism. After sampling, hyperthyroidism patients received methimazole starting at 30 mg daily, and ophthalmopathy patients received high-dose intravenous methylprednisolone. TCR Vbeta CDR3 sequencing of approximately 140 peripheral blood samples (more than 40 ophthalmopathy, 75 to 80 hyperthyroidism and approximately 17 progressor patients) is reported in the paper. Thyroid tissue and blood T-cell repertoires from more than 5 Graves' hyperthyroidism patients were also compared in the study. Prospective prediction of ophthalmopathy was tested in an independent validation cohort consisting of about 19 hyperthyroidism patients and around 17 patients who later progressed to ophthalmopathy. The 85 to 100 discovery patients were randomly split 7:3 into training and test sets. Overall results and qualifications from the work: Sample size was not statistically predetermined, and investigators were not blinded to group allocation. In validation, the model predicted progression to ophthalmopathy a median of roughly six months before onset, with 65% to 71% sensitivity and roughly 72% specificity. A model built on a 13 V-J signature distinguished ophthalmopathy from stable hyperthyroidism, reaching around 87% sensitivity and about 81% specificity in cross-validation and 80%/75% in testing. Blood samples also contained most of the expanded thyroid clonotypes (frequency above 0.001), which suggests that blood repertoires may reflect thyroid immune responses.

Any patient with an uncontrolled infection, another autoimmune disease, pregnancy or lactation was excluded. Diagnoses were based on clinical symptoms, serum thyroxine and TRAb, thyroid ultrasound and orbital computed tomography. Total RNA was extracted with Trizol reagent, and quality was checked on an Agilent 2100 Bioanalyzer. The germline ends are 2 bases apart after V is trimmed by 5 bases and J by 1 base. The CDR3 measures 12 amino acids from cysteine to phenylalanine. Only the CDR3 portion is preserved as DNA: 36 bases, with reading frame beginning at the first base. The germline V gene provides CDR1 ENHRY and CDR2 SYGVKD. TCR beta CDR3 regions were amplified from RNA transcripts. The first round of RT-PCR for the TCR CDR3 was performed with the HTBI primer set and the Qiagen OneStep RT-PCR kit. A second multiplex PCR round built the libraries, followed by size selection and purification. Libraries were sequenced paired-end with 100 bp reads on an Illumina HiSeq2000. Per the authors' processing: SOAPnuke was used to process the raw data, throwing out any read that contained adapters or uncalled bases, had a mean Phred below 15, or lacked an exact constant-primer or identifier match. COPE v1.2.5 was used to merge the high-quality paired reads, and each unique nucleotide sequence was defined as a clonotype. MiTCR v1.1 was used to align clonotypes to the IMGT TRBV, TRBD and TRBJ reference segments. The analysis was restricted to V-J combinations with a frequency above 0.0001, which together covered 99.2% of the repertoires. The TCS score was defined as F50 (clonal expansion) divided by E x V (chaos), with BLOSUM62-based TCRdist calculated between CDR3 peptides within each V-J. Welch's t-statistics and random forest reduced 500 to 650 V-J features to 13, which were used in a naive Bayes classifier (R e1071). The similarity between thyroid and blood repertoires was quantified using the Morisita-Horn index. TCRdb reprocessed the public reads (quality trimming at Q25 with fastp, clone calling with MiXCR) and kept in-frame beta chains. All rows with the same CDR3 protein become a single entry with the most common DNA and genes. The V and J calls and clone size are TCRdb's, not the authors'. This sample holds roughly 500,000 distinct CDR3 sequences; around 43% were observed only once. 35% to 50% of the sample goes to the ten largest clones.

This clonotype was detected ten times or more. Its antigen is still unknown. No per-base quality is available; no much larger clone lies one base away. This sequence originates from an adult woman with Graves' disease, either hyperthyroidism or ophthalmopathy (not recorded which). The V and J genes are TRBV10-3 and TRBJ2-2; too little of a D gene remains to name it. The material sequenced was peripheral blood or thyroid tissue (not recorded which). CDR3 region: CAISQNTGELFF. At the DNA level, the sequence is TGTGCCATCAGTCAGAACACCGGGGAGCTGTTTTTT.